This is a list of T cell receptor beta chains from one sample in a study of cytomegalovirus exposure and HLA in healthy donors. Libraries were prepared by immunoSEQ multiplex PCR; TCRdb keeps only in-frame clonotypes and omits some of them. The sample records about 170,000 clones, 85% to 90% being singletons. Material for sequencing was PBMCs. All receptors come from a man younger than 35 in good health and CMV-seropositive. Both conserved end residues are part of each CDR3. D genes are given only for firm matches. Not all rows give a size; the values are once, few, many and, for expanded clones, a class.

J gene | D gene | V gene | clone size | CDR3 DNA | CDR3 protein
TRBJ2-1 | - | TRBV28 | once | TGTGCCACCTACTACAATGAGCAGTTCTTC | CATYYNEQFF
TRBJ2-5 | TRBD2 | TRBV7-9 | - | TGTGCCAGCAGCTTTCCTAGCGGGTACCACCAAGAGACCCAGTACTTC | CASSFPSGYHQETQYF
TRBJ1-4 | TRBD1 | TRBV6-5 | - | TGTGCCAGCAGCCAAATCGGACAGGGAGGGGAAAAACTGTTTTTT | CASSQIGQGGEKLFF
TRBJ2-2 | - | TRBV11-2 | - | TGTGCCAGCAGCGAGAGGCGTTTAGGGGGGGGCACCGGGGAGCTGTTTTTT | CASSERRLGGGTGELFF
TRBJ1-2 | - | TRBV30 | - | TGTGCCTGGAGTGTAAGACAGATTCGAACGGGCTACACCTTC | CAWSVRQIRTGYTF
TRBJ1-5 | TRBD1 | TRBV16 | - | TGTGCCAGCAGCCCAACAGGGGTCAATCAGCCCCAGCATTTT | CASSPTGVNQPQHF
TRBJ2-7 | - | TRBV12-5 | once | TGTGCTAGTGCCCCAACGGGGATGTTCTACGAGCAGTACTTC | CASAPTGMFYEQYF
TRBJ1-2 | TRBD1 | TRBV11-3 | once | TGTGCCAGCAGCGGGGACAGAAAAGCTAGGGGCTACACCTTC | CASSGDRKARGYTF
TRBJ2-1 | - | TRBV7-9 | - | TGTGCCAGCAGCTTAGGGGGAGGGGGAGACTACAATGAGCAGTTCTTC | CASSLGGGGDYNEQFF
TRBJ2-7 | - | TRBV5-4 | - | TGTGCCAGCAGCCAAAGGACTAACCGCCACTACGAGCAGTACTTC | CASSQRTNRHYEQYF
TRBJ2-2 | TRBD2 | TRBV10-3 | - | TGTGCCATCAGTGTAAAGCTAGCGGGGAACACCGGGGAGCTGTTTTTT | CAISVKLAGNTGELFF
TRBJ2-5 | - | TRBV4-1 | - | TGCGCCAGCAGCCAAGGGCCTGAACCGGGTCGAGAGACCCAGTACTTC | CASSQGPEPGRETQYF
TRBJ2-7 | TRBD2 | TRBV7-9 | - | TGTGCCAGTAGCGGGAGTTACGAGCAGTACTTC | CASSGSYEQYF
TRBJ2-7 | TRBD1 | TRBV7-9 | - | TGTGCCAGCAGTCGTGGGACAGGAGGGGACGAGCAGTACTTC | CASSRGTGGDEQYF
TRBJ2-1 | - | TRBV18 | - | TGTGCCAGCTCACCACTCCCCCGGAGTGAGCAGTTCTTC | CASSPLPRSEQFF